These 5 T cell receptor beta chains were sequenced from one sample in a study of shared clonotypes between healthy human individuals (dated by TCRdb to 2018 to 2021). For the CD8 naive samples, CD45RO-negative cells were positively selected for CCR7, yielding a CD45RA+CCR7+ population from which TemRA cells were excluded. The method behind the library was the immunoSEQ multiplex PCR assay. Entries here come from immuneACCESS through TCRdb and include only in-frame sequences with V and J called. Some clones fail to appear in such tables; in the studies checked, an unresolved V gene covers under half of the shortfall, and the cause of the remainder is unknown. Present in this sample are 760,000 or so clones, 96% of which were seen just once. The ten top clones hold over 0.2% of the sample. Sample: naive CD8+ T cells sorted from blood. Explained via the paper, the cell subset or site label denotes: CD45RA+CCR7+. These receptor sequences come from a young man in good health.

The rearrangement links TRBV5-8 to TRBJ2-7; D is unresolved. The CDR3 runs to 15 residues. The germline V gene encodes CDR1 SGHTS and CDR2 YDEGEE. Trimming took off 0 bases at V and 3 bases at J, with 13 bases between the two ends. The CDR3 DNA follows: TGTGCCAGCAGCTTGGTTCTGGAGCAAGGCTACGAGCAGTACTTC. Its protein product is CASSLVLEQGYEQYF.

The genes are TRBV6-5 and TRBJ2-7, with 8 positions matching TRBD1. CDR1 MNHEY and CDR2 SVGAGI come from the germline V gene. With 0 bases clipped from V and 9 bases from J, the junction kept 13 bases outside the gene matches. The CDR3 spans 16 residues. DNA of the CDR3: TGTGCCAGCAGTTACTCGAAAACAGGGGGACCTCGAGGGCAGTACTTC. Protein sequence: CASSYSKTGGPRGQYF.

The genes are TRBV15 and TRBJ1-4; the D gene is possibly TRBD1 (5 bases). The CDR3 length is 17 residues. The germline V gene encodes CDR1 LNHNV and CDR2 YYDKDF (reference sequence). V lost 2 bases to trimming and J lost 2 bases, with 15 bases between them. The CDR3 loop reads CATSRTQGLPTNEKLFF. CDR3 in DNA: TGTGCCACCAGCAGAACCCAGGGATTGCCCACTAATGAAAAACTGTTTTTT.

This sequence joins TRBV5-4 and TRBJ2-7; the match to TRBD2 covers 10 bases. The J segment lost 5 bases and the V segment lost 5 bases, leaving 16 bases of the junction unmatched. CDR1 and CDR2 (germline): SGHNT, YYREEE (reference sequence). The length of the CDR3 is 17 residues. The CDR3 DNA follows: TGTGCCAGCAGGCAACACGATCTAGCGGGAGTTCCCCACGAGCAGTACTTC. It is translated as CASRQHDLAGVPHEQYF.

This clone was recorded only once. The chain couples TRBV28 to TRBJ2-3; D gene unclear. The germline V and J ends were trimmed by 11 bases and 1 base, with 16 bases remaining between them. Germline CDR1 is MDHEN and CDR2 is SYDVKM. This CDR3 region has 14 residues. The CDR3 here is CASHHPEGTDTQYF. The CDR3 nucleotides are TGTGCCTCCCACCACCCTGAGGGCACAGATACGCAGTATTTT. Filled out from reference TRBV28 and TRBJ2-3, the complete variable domain reads DVKVTQSSRYLVKRTGEKVFLECVQDMDHENMFWYRQDPGLGLRLIYFSYDVKMKEKGDIPEGYSVSREKKERFSLILESASTNQTSMYLCASHHPEGTDTQYFGPGTRLTVL.